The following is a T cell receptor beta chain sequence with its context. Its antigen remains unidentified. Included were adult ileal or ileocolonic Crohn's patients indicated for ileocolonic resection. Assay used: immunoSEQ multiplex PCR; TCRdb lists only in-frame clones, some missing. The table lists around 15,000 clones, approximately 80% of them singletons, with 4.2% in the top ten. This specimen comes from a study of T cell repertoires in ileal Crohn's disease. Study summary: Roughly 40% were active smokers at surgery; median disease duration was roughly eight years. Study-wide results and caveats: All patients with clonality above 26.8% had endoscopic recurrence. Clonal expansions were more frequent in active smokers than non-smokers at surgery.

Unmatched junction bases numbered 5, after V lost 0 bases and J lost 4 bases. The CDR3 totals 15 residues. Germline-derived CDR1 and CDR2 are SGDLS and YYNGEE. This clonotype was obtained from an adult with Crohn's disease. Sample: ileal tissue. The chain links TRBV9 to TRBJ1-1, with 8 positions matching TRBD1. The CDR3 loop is CASSVEGQGFTEAFF. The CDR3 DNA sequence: TGTGCCAGCAGCGTAGAAGGACAGGGATTCACTGAAGCTTTCTTT.